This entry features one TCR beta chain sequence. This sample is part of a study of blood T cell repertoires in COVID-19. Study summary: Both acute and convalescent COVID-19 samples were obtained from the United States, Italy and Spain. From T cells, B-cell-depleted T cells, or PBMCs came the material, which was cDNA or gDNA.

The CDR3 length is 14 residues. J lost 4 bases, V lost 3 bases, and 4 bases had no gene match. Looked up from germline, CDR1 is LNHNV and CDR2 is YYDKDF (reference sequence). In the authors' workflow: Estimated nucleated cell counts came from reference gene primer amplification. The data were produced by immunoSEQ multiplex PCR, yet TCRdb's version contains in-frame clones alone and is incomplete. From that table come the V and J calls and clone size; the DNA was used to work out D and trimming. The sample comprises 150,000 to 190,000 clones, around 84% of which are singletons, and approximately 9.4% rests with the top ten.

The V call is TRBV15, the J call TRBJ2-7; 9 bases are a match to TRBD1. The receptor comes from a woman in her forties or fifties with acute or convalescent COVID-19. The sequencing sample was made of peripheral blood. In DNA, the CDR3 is TGTGCCACCAGCAGGGGGACAGGGAGGTACGAGCAGTACTTC. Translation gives CATSRGTGRYEQYF.